Sequencing of this TCR beta chain was carried out in a study of beta chain features in type 1 diabetes (dated by TCRdb to between 2018 and 2020). About the study as a whole: Mean age, gender distribution, total cell number and subset yield were not different between patients and healthy donors. Across all samples, fewer than 110,000,000 sorted cells were examined, and cell number per subset correlated strongly with RNA yield. The study compared the TCRB repertoires of sorted circulating CD4+ T cell subsets in recently diagnosed type 1 diabetes patients with those in matched healthy donors. Naive and central memory subsets were obtained from all 28 donors, but regulatory and stem cell-like memory subsets were isolated from only 8 patients and roughly 8 healthy donors. The paper's findings and limits, for the study overall: Shorter templates might be favored by PCR, yet because patient and control samples were amplified and corrected together, any such skew would affect both groups equally. Type 1 diabetes patients showed a moderate but significant shortening of TCRB CDR3 length in all four CD4+ subsets. Because cDNA was sequenced instead of genomic DNA, highly expressing activated cells could be over-represented, though the groups showed no difference in activation or CD3 levels. Naive, central memory and regulatory TCRB repertoires appeared to be more alike among patients than among healthy donors. At VDJ recombination sites, patients with type 1 diabetes made fewer insertions and deleted more nucleotides, a pattern implying thymic rearrangement abnormalities. Only small numbers of individuals were included in the HLA sub-analyses, which left unresolved whether HLA type had any influence on TCRB rearrangement.

This clone was counted only a few times. Its recognized antigen is unknown. No base qualities exist here, and no much larger clone lies one base off it. From each donor, a single peripheral blood sample of around 0.12 L on average was drawn into heparinised tubes. Using a panel that included CD45RO, CCR7, CD25, CD127, CD95 and CD27, naive, central memory, regulatory and stem cell-like memory CD4+ T cells were sorted on a BD FACSAria II. Purity was above 95% for every sorted population. PBMCs were isolated immediately by Lymphoprep density gradient centrifugation and stained directly without culture. To minimize batch effects, samples were stained and sorted in pairs, one healthy donor with one patient per experiment. The High Capacity cDNA Reverse Transcription Kit was used to reverse transcribe all of the isolated RNA, meaning that expressed TCRB transcripts were what got sequenced. Deep immunoSEQ sequencing was performed on naive, central memory and regulatory T cell samples, with an average of around 3.5 million total reads per sample. Sorted cells were lysed in RLT buffer, and RNA was extracted using DNase-treated RNeasy Micro or Mini kits according to cell number. To prevent cross-contamination, each cell subset was processed individually, whereas patient and healthy donor samples were processed jointly. The immunoSEQ multiplex PCR was used to amplify TCRB sequences from cDNA, yielding 87-bp fragments that span the CDR3 region. Sequencing of the amplicons was performed on the Illumina HiSeq platform. Concerning the study's data processing: PCR bias was computationally corrected using synthetic template baselines, reads within Hamming distance 2 were collapsed, and singletons that could not be merged were discarded. By aligning reads against IMGT, V, D and J genes, CDR3 length, and insertions or deletions at six rearrangement sites were assigned. Within each subset, clonotype counts were normalized to sorted cell number, after which true diversity and Gini coefficients were computed with the tcR R package. Repertoire sharing was quantified using the overlap coefficient calculated on TCRB nucleotide sequences. Out-of-frame TCRB sequences from naive cells were analyzed as a proxy for the pre-selection repertoire. This is the immuneACCESS table as TCRdb keeps it, with only in-frame sequences that have V and J called. A part of the clones is gone; compared with another copy, unresolved V genes explain less than half, and the rest is unexplained. The V and J calls and clone size are taken from that table; D and trimming were inferred from the DNA. The table for this sample lists about 930,000 clones; roughly 15% of them were counted only once. Of the sample, 0.02% to 0.03% falls within the top ten clones.

The sample was naive CD4+ T cells from blood. The meaning of the sample's cell subset or site label: true naive CD4+ T cells. The TCR originated in a woman aged 18-29 years in good health.

The CDR3 protein sequence reads: CSVDRAGVSDTQYF. The DNA sequence follows: TGCAGCGTTGACCGAGCGGGAGTTTCAGATACGCAGTATTTT. This sequence uses TRBV29-1 and TRBJ2-3, with 8 central nucleotides matching TRBD2. Via the germline V gene, CDR1 is SQVTM and CDR2 ANQGSEA. The germline V end is reduced by 3 bases and the J end by 4 bases; junction bases left unmatched: 6. The CDR3 covers 14 residues, taking in both the cysteine and the phenylalanine. Only CDR3 DNA remains: 42 bases, in frame from the first base.